These 22 T cell receptor beta chains originate from one sample sequenced in a study of glioma-infiltrating T cells. The iRepertoire nested amplicon-rescue multiplex PCR amplified TCR alpha and beta CDR3s from RNA. Using its own MiXCR run on the multiplex PCR reads, TCRdb lists one record per CDR3 protein. The table includes more than 95,000 distinct CDR3 sequences, roughly 20% detected once. Sequencing input: glioma tissue, nonneoplastic brain tissue, or PBMCs (not recorded which). The receptors were sampled from a human donor with low-grade glioma or glioblastoma, undergoing nonglioma brain surgery, or in good health (not recorded which).

This clonotype appeared many times. CDR3 DNA: TGTGCCAGCAGTTTAATGACCCGCACAGATACGCAGTATTTT. It is translated as CASSLMTRTDTQYF. The chain couples TRBV12-3 or TRBV12-4 to TRBJ2-3; no clear D gene. The CDR3 totals 14 residues. The ends were cut back, 2 bases at V and 1 base at J, with 7 bases in the middle.

This clonotype was detected many times. The CDR3 here is CASSYSAGRNSYEQYF. In DNA form, the CDR3 reads TGTGCCAGCAGTTACTCGGCAGGACGGAACTCCTACGAGCAGTACTTC. The rearrangement uses TRBV6-2 or TRBV6-3 and TRBJ2-7; D gene unclear. There are 16 residues in the CDR3. The V gene's germline CDR1 is MNHEY and CDR2 SVGEGT. Deletions cut 0 bases from V and 0 bases from J, with 12 bases between.

Regarding this clonotype: A much larger clone differs from this one at a single base, so this may be a read error. The chain employs TRBV7-9 and TRBJ2-7; 7 bases fit TRBD1. The V and J ends lost 8 bases and 6 bases, in that order; junction bases with no gene match: 10. The CDR3 extends over 13 amino acids. Germline V gene data show CDR1 as SEHNR and CDR2 as FQNEAQ (reference sequence). CDR3 residues: CASRIDRAFEQYF. The CDR3 coding sequence is TGTGCCAGCCGCATCGACAGGGCCTTCGAGCAGTACTTC.

At least ten counts were recorded for this clonotype. The chain couples TRBV28 to TRBJ2-7; D is unclear. Per the germline V gene, CDR1 is MDHEN and CDR2 is SYDVKM. Trimming took off 2 bases at V and 0 bases at J, with 14 bases between the two ends. This CDR3 spans 16 amino acids. The CDR3 nucleotides are TGTGCCAGCAGTTTACCCGTCGGGCAGAGCTCCTACGAGCAGTACTTC. Amino acids: CASSLPVGQSSYEQYF. Drawing the rest from reference TRBV28 and TRBJ2-7, the complete variable domain is DVKVTQSSRYLVKRTGEKVFLECVQDMDHENMFWYRQDPGLGLRLIYFSYDVKMKEKGDIPEGYSVSREKKERFSLILESASTNQTSMYLCASSLPVGQSSYEQYFGPGTRLTVT.

Many counts were recorded for this clonotype. J is TRBJ2-3 and V is TRBV7-2, with 13 bases aligning to TRBD2. Germline CDR1 SGHTA, CDR2 FQGNSA. The CDR3 runs to 16 residues. J lost 2 bases, V lost 6 bases, and 5 bases had no gene match. CDR3 DNA: TGTGCCAGCAGTTCCGGACTAGCGGGGGTCACAGATACGCAGTATTTT. Protein sequence: CASSSGLAGVTDTQYF.

There are many counts of this clonotype. V gene TRBV19 combines with J gene TRBJ2-1, with 7 nucleotides matching TRBD1. With V trimmed by 4 bases and J by 0 bases, 3 bases remained unmatched. CDR1 is LNHDA and CDR2 is SQIVND in the germline V gene (reference sequence). This CDR3 has 15 amino acids. The CDR3 loop is CASSTQGDSYNEQFF. CDR3 coding DNA: TGTGCCAGTAGTACCCAGGGGGACTCCTACAATGAGCAGTTCTTC.

This clonotype has ten or more counts. The chain employs TRBV7-2 and TRBJ2-2; 10 bases are a match to TRBD2. CDR1 is SGHTA, CDR2 FQGNSA, per germline. Trimming removed 5 bases from V and 7 bases from J; junction bases left unmatched: 7. There are 15 residues in the CDR3. DNA for the CDR3: TGTGCCAGCAGCGCTCTAGCGGGAGTTAACGGGGAGCTGTTTTTT. Its translation is CASSALAGVNGELFF.

The chain employs TRBV7-6 and TRBJ2-7; D is perhaps TRBD2 (5 bases). The CDR3 sequence is 15 residues long. CDR1 SGHVS and CDR2 FNYEAQ come from the germline V gene. The V and J ends lost 6 bases and 2 bases respectively, with 17 bases between them. The DNA of the CDR3 is TGTGCCAGCAGAAACGGTGGCGGGCCCCCCTACGAGCAGTACTTC. This encodes CASRNGGGPPYEQYF. The whole variable domain, remainder taken from reference TRBV7-6 and TRBJ2-7, is GAGVSQSPRYKVTKRGQDVALRCDPISGHVSLYWYRQALGQGPEFLTYFNYEAQQDKSGLPNDRFSAERPEGSISTLTIQRTEQRDSAMYRCASRNGGGPPYEQYFGPGTRLTVT.

This clonotype was picked up one time. Germline and junction disagree at one end, which may indicate a read error. J is TRBJ2-3 and V is TRBV28; D perhaps matches TRBD2 (5 bases). The V gene's germline CDR1 is MDHEN and CDR2 SYDVKM. The CDR3 is 12 residues long. DNA of the CDR3: TGTGCCAGCAGTTTGAGCGGTCCCGAGCAGTTCTTT. It yields the protein CASSLSGPEQFF.

A word on this clonotype: A read error may explain this, as a much larger clone is one base away. This rearrangement joins TRBV4-3 to TRBJ2-1; D could derive from TRBD1 or TRBD2 (5 bases each). The V and J ends lost 6 bases and 10 bases respectively, with 19 bases between them. CDR1 LGHNA and CDR2 YSLEER come from the germline V gene. CDR3 length equals 14 residues. This chain's CDR3 is CASRQTTGTGEQFF. The CDR3 coding sequence is TGCGCCAGCAGACAGACCACAGGAACGGGGGAGCAGTTCTTC.

This clonotype was seen more than once but under ten times. The junction shows a germline mismatch at one end, possibly a read error. J is TRBJ2-3 and V is TRBV7-9, with 9 bases lining up with TRBD2. The CDR3 contains 14 residues. In germline, CDR1 is SEHNR, CDR2 FQNEAQ (reference sequence). CDR3 protein: CASGLAGEADTQYF. The CDR3 nucleotides read TGTGCCAGCGGCTTAGCGGGAGAGGCAGATACGCAGTATTTT. Complete variable domain (other parts from reference TRBV7-9 and TRBJ2-3): DTGVSQNPRHKITKRGQNVTFRCDPISEHNRLYWYRQTLGQGPEFLTYFQNEAQLEKSRLLSDRFSAERPKGSFSTLEIQRTEQGDSAMYLCASGLAGEADTQYFGPGTRLTVL.

This clonotype was recorded at least ten times. This chain links TRBV7-6 with TRBJ2-7, with TRBD2 as a possible D gene (6 bases). Germline loops: CDR1 SGHVS, CDR2 FNYEAQ. This CDR3 region has 14 residues. V was cut by 5 bases and J by 5 bases, with 16 bases left in between. The CDR3 DNA is TGTGCCAGCAGCCAGAGGACTAATAGCCACGAGCAGTACTTC. It encodes CASSQRTNSHEQYF.

The chain's CDR3 is CASSEDRGKDTQYF. In DNA form, the CDR3 reads TGTGCCAGCAGTGAAGACAGGGGAAAAGATACGCAGTATTTT. The chain couples TRBV12-3 or TRBV12-4 to TRBJ2-3; 8 nucleotides line up with TRBD1. V lost 5 bases to trimming and J lost 5 bases; unmatched junction nucleotides: 6. CDR3 size: 14 residues.

The V gene is TRBV7-9, the J gene TRBJ1-6; a weak D match, TRBD1 (5 bases). Between the trimmed V and J ends, which lost 3 bases and 7 bases, there was a span of 10 bases. The CDR3 contains 14 residues. In germline, CDR1 is SEHNR, CDR2 FQNEAQ (reference sequence). The CDR3 region has the DNA TGTGCCAGCAGCTTGTCCCAGGGAAATTCACCCCTCCACTTT. Protein product: CASSLSQGNSPLHF.

This clonotype was detected ten times or more. The rearrangement links TRBV7-2 to TRBJ2-7, with D possibly being TRBD1 or TRBD2 (6 bases each). V lost 5 bases, J lost 6 bases, and 20 bases lay in between. The germline gives CDR1 SGHTA, CDR2 FQGNSA. CDR3 length: 15 amino acids. As DNA, the CDR3 is TGTGCCAGCAGCCCGGGAAGGGGGAGGACGGGCGAGCAGTACTTC. It yields the protein CASSPGRGRTGEQYF. Full variable domain (rest looked up from reference TRBV7-2 and TRBJ2-7): GAGVSQSPSNKVTEKGKDVELRCDPISGHTALYWYRQSLGQGLEFLIYFQGNSAPDKSGLPSDRFSAERTGGSVSTLTIQRTQQEDSAVYLCASSPGRGRTGEQYFGPGTRLTVT.

This clonotype was counted many times. The chain links TRBV27 to TRBJ2-5; 9 bases map to TRBD1. The CDR3 contains 14 residues. V was pared by 5 bases and J by 5 bases, with 6 bases of the junction left unmatched. Germline loops: CDR1 MNHEY, CDR2 SMNVEV (reference sequence). CDR3 in DNA: TGTGCCAGCAGTCGACAGGGGGTAAGGGAGACCCAGTACTTC. This sequence encodes CASSRQGVRETQYF.

A note on this clonotype: Since a much larger clone is just one base distant, this may be a read error. This sequence joins TRBV7-2 and TRBJ1-4; D is uncertain. The CDR3 is made up of 14 amino acids. Trimming pared 2 bases from V and 0 bases from J, leaving 4 bases between. Looked up from germline, CDR1 is SGHTA and CDR2 is FQGNSA. The CDR3 DNA is TGTGCCAGCAGCTTAATGTCAACTAATGAAAAACTGTTTTTT. It is translated as CASSLMSTNEKLFF.

This clonotype was seen more than once but under ten times. The chain has TRBV24-1 and TRBJ2-1; no clear D gene. Looked up from germline, CDR1 is KGHDR and CDR2 is SFDVKD. The V end was cut by 4 bases, the J end by 4 bases, with 28 bases between. This CDR3 has 20 amino acids. The CDR3 DNA is TGTGCCACCAGTGACCTCACCGAGACCCTACACGGCAGAAGTTACAATGAGCAGTTCTTC. Amino acid sequence: CATSDLTETLHGRSYNEQFF.

This sequence joins TRBV4-2 and TRBJ2-6; weak D call: TRBD2 (6 bases). In germline, CDR1 is LGHNA, CDR2 YNFKEQ. CDR3 length: 16 amino acids. V dropped 8 bases and J dropped 2 bases, with 16 bases sitting between them. In nucleotides, the CDR3 is TGTGCCAGCCACAAGGAGGGAGCCCCTGGGGCCAACGTCCTGACTTTC. Encoded protein: CASHKEGAPGANVLTF.

As regards this clonotype: A much larger clone differs from this one at a single base, so this may be a read error. V gene TRBV7-2 combines with J gene TRBJ2-7; D is perhaps TRBD1 or TRBD2 (5 bases each). V was trimmed by 1 base and J by 7 bases, leaving 17 bases between them. The germline gives CDR1 SGHTA, CDR2 FQGNSA. CDR3 length: 15 residues. CDR3 sequence: CASSLEFNGAREQYF. The CDR3 bases are TGTGCCAGCAGCTTAGAATTCAACGGGGCCAGAGAGCAGTACTTC.

With regard to this clonotype: A much more abundant neighbour one base away suggests this may be a read error. This chain joins TRBV29-1 and TRBJ1-1; a possible D gene is TRBD1 (6 bases). Germline loops: CDR1 SQVTM, CDR2 ANQGSEA. This CDR3 spans 12 amino acids. The CDR3: CSVVTGATEALF. In DNA form, the CDR3 reads TGCAGCGTTGTCACGGGGGCCACTGAAGCTCTCTTT.

The V and J genes are TRBV2 and TRBJ2-1; no clear D. Germline CDR1 and CDR2: SNHLY and FYNNEI. Between the trimmed V and J ends, which lost 4 bases and 8 bases, there was a span of 3 bases. The CDR3 consists of 10 residues. CDR3 sequence: CASSVYEQFF. The CDR3, as DNA: TGTGCCAGCAGTGTCTATGAGCAGTTCTTC. The full variable domain, with the rest looked up from reference TRBV2 and TRBJ2-1, is EPEVTQTPSHQVTQMGQEVILRCVPISNHLYFYWYRQILGQKVEFLVSFYNNEISEKSEIFDDQFSVERPDGSNFTLKIRSTKLEDSAMYFCASSVYEQFFGPGTRLTVL.